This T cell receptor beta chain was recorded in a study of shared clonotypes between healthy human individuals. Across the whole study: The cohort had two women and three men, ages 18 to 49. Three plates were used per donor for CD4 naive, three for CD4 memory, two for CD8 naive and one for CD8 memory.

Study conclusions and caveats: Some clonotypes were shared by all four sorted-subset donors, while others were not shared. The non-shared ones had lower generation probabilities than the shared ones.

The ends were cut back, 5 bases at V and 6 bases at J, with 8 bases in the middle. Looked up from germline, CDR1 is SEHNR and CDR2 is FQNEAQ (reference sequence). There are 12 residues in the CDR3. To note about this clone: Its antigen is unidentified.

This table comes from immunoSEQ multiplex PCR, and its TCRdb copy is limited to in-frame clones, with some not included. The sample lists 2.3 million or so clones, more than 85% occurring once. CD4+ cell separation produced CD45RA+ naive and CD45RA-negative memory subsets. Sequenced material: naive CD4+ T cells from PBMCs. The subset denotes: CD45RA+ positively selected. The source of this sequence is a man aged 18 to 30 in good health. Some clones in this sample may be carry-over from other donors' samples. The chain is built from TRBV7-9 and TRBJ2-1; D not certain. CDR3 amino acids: CASSKTVNEQFF. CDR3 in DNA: TGTGCCAGCAGCAAGACCGTCAATGAGCAGTTCTTC.